Sequencing of this T cell receptor beta chain was carried out in a study of blood T cell repertoires in COVID-19. The wider study: There were acute and convalescent COVID-19 samples, and they came from the United States, Italy and Spain. T cells, B-cell-depleted T cells, or PBMCs supplied cDNA or gDNA.

As processed by the authors: Amplification of reference gene primers was used by the study to estimate nucleated cell counts. Assay: immunoSEQ multiplex PCR; the TCRdb copy retains only in-frame clones and omits some. V and J calls and clone size are given by that table; D and trimming were obtained from the DNA. Found here are about 39,000 clones, approximately 81% of them singletons; the top ten hold about a tenth. V lost 7 bases, J lost 0 bases, and 13 bases lay in between. Per germline, CDR1 LNHDA and CDR2 SQIVND (reference sequence). The CDR3 is made up of 15 amino acids. The sequencing sample was made of peripheral blood. The clonotype comes from a man aged 55 to 69 in a cohort sampled during active COVID-19. V and J are TRBV19 and TRBJ1-5, with D possibly matching TRBD1 (6 bases). The CDR3 region is CASNYGTPSNQPQHF. DNA of the CDR3: TGTGCCAGTAATTACGGGACACCTAGCAATCAGCCCCAGCATTTT.